This T cell receptor (beta chain) was profiled in a study of cytomegalovirus exposure and HLA in healthy donors. The PCR ran on 60 Vbeta and 13 Jbeta primers. Profiled with immunoSEQ multiplex PCR; TCRdb holds only in-frame clones, not every one. Of 150,000 to 200,000 clones listed, around four fifths are singletons. Regarding the study as a whole: HLA restriction was apparent for most CMV-associated TCR beta chains in a later analysis.

The trim removed 6 bases at V and 4 bases at J, leaving 8 bases unmatched. Germline values: CDR1 SNHLY, CDR2 FYNNEI. This CDR3 region has 14 residues. For this clone: The antigen is not known.

The gene calls are TRBV2 and TRBJ1-1; the match to TRBD1 covers 7 bases. The specimen sequenced was PBMCs. This TCR derives from a woman between 18 and 29 years old in good health and CMV-seronegative. This CDR3 reads CASRVQGSITEAFF. For the CDR3, the DNA is TGTGCCAGCAGGGTACAGGGGAGTATCACTGAAGCTTTCTTT.